This TCR beta chain is drawn from a study of blood T cell repertoires in COVID-19. Study background: From T cells, B-cell-depleted T cells, or PBMCs came the material, which was cDNA or gDNA.

During active infection, Seattle patients enrolled and were then monitored through disease. Source study methods: Reference gene primer amplification gave estimated nucleated cell counts. Assay used: immunoSEQ multiplex PCR; TCRdb lists only in-frame clones, some missing. Clonal size and the V and J genes are those of that table, whereas D and trimming came from the DNA. This sample has 90,000 or so clones; less than 95% occur once, and the top ten carry 6.5% to 8.5%. The CDR3 totals 15 residues. Germline CDR1 and CDR2: SGHTA and FQGNSA. Trimming cost V 1 base and J 4 bases, with 13 bases left between them.

The source is a man between 18 and 35 years old with COVID-19, enrolled during active disease. The V and J genes are TRBV7-2 and TRBJ1-2, with TRBD1 as a possible D gene (5 bases). The specimen was peripheral blood. CDR3 loop: CASSLEGGVIYGYTF. For the CDR3, the DNA is TGTGCCAGCAGCTTAGAGGGAGGGGTTATCTATGGCTACACCTTC.